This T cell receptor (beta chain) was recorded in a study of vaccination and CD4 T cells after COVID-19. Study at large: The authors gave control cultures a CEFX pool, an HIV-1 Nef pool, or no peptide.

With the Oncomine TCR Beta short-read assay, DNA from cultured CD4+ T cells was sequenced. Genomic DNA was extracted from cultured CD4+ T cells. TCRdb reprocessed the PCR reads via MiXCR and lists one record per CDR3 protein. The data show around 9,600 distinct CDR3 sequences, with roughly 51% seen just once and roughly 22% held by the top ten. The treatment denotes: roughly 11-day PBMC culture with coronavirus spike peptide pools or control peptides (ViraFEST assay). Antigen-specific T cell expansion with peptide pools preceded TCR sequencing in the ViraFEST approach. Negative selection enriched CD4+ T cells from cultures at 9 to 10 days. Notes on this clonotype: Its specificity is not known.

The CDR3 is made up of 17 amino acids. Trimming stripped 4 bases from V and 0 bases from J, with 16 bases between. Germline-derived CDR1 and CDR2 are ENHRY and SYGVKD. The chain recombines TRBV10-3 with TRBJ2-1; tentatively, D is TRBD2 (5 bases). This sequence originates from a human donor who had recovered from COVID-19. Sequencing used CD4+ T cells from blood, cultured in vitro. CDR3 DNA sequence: TGTGCCATCAGTGGCGGCAGCCCAACTAGCTCCTACAATGAGCAGTTCTTC. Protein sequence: CAISGGSPTSSYNEQFF.